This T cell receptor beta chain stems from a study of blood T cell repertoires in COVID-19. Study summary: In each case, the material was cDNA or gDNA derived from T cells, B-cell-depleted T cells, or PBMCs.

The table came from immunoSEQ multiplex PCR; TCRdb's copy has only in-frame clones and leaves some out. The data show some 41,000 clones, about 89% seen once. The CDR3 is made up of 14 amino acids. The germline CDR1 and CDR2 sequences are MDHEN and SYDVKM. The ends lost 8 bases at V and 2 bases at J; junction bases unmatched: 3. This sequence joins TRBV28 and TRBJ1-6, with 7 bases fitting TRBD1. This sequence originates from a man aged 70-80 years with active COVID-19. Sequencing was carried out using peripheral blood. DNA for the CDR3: TGTGCCAGCGGCACAGGGGCCTATAATTCACCCCTCCACTTT. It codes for CASGTGAYNSPLHF. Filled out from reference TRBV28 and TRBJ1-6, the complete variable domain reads DVKVTQSSRYLVKRTGEKVFLECVQDMDHENMFWYRQDPGLGLRLIYFSYDVKMKEKGDIPEGYSVSREKKERFSLILESASTNQTSMYLCASGTGAYNSPLHFGNGTRLTVT.